This T cell receptor (beta chain) was obtained from a study of blood T cell repertoires in COVID-19 (dated by TCRdb to 2018 to 2020). Regarding the complete study: Samples from collaborators originated in the United States, Italy and Spain and spanned both the acute and convalescent phases of COVID-19. The material from the prospective study consisted of cDNA or gDNA derived from T cells, B-cell-depleted T cells, or PBMCs. Subjects who had been exposed to COVID-19, were actively infected with it, or had recovered from it provided the deeply sampled blood TCRbeta repertoires that made up the dataset. The repertoires were made available in a free public database intended to serve as a resource for research on the immune response to SARS-CoV-2. Samples came from the ongoing ImmuneRACE study (first 160 participants) plus 1,254 subjects from 6 global collaborators. Nearly every sample came with metadata listing a de-identified subject ID, COVID-19 status, age in years and sex. Where available, HLA class I and class II types were obtained from metadata supplied by the sample provider rather than from assay-based typing. The study at large found these results: The amount of clinical and demographic metadata varied by source and participant and was provided uncurated.

The collaborating institutions used their own protocols to collect whole blood in K2EDTA tubes. For TCRbeta analysis, collaborator samples were shipped as frozen whole blood, as isolated PBMCs, or as DNA extracted from either sample type. TCRbeta CDR3 regions were amplified from genomic DNA by means of the immunoSEQ Assay, a bias-controlled multiplex PCR. As for how the authors treated the data: Nucleated cell counts per sample were estimated from amplification of reference gene primers within the assay. To quantify the absolute abundance of each unique TCRbeta CDR3 rearrangement, sequence reads were collapsed and filtered. Productive Simpson clonality was computed per sample as the square root of Simpson's diversity index over productive rearrangements. What TCRdb holds here is the immuneACCESS table cut down to in-frame rearrangements. Part of the clones is not present; checked against another copy, under half of the missing clones reflect an unresolved V gene, and the others are unexplained. The V and J calls and clone size come from that table; D and trimming were worked out from the DNA. In all, the sample holds tens of thousands of clones, and over 85% of those were seen once. Of the sample, about 4% falls within the top ten clones.

On this clone: This receptor's antigen is unknown. No quality values exist for individual bases; no much larger clone is one base distant.

The TCR was taken from a human donor with active COVID-19. The donor label of this sample is uncertain. The sequencing sample was made of peripheral blood.

The CDR3 region reads CASSVQGRGGYTF. Read as DNA, the sequence is TGTGCCAGCAGTGTACAGGGGCGGGGTGGCTACACCTTC. The receptor chain draws on TRBV12-3 or TRBV12-4 and TRBJ1-2; TRBD1 agrees with 7 junctional bases. Inclusive of the bounding cysteine and phenylalanine, the CDR3 is 13 residues long. The sequence is cut down to CDR3 DNA, 39 bases in frame from base 1. Germline trimming: 5 bases from V, 7 bases from J; junction bases outside gene matches: 7.